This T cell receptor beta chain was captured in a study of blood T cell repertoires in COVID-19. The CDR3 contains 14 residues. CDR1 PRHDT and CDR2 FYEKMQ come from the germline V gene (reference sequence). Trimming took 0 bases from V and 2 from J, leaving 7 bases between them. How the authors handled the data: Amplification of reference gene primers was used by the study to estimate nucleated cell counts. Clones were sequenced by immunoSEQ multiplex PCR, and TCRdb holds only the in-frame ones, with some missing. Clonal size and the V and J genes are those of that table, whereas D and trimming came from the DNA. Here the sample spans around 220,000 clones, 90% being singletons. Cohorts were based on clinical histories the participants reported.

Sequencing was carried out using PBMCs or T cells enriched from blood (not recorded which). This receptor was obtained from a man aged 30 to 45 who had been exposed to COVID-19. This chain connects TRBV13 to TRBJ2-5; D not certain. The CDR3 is CASSLGAIQETQYF. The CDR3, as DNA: TGTGCCAGCAGCTTAGGAGCTATACAAGAGACCCAGTACTTC. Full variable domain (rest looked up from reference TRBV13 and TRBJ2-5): AAGVIQSPRHLIKEKRETATLKCYPIPRHDTVYWYQQGPGQDPQFLISFYEKMQSDKGSIPDRFSAQQFSDYHSELNMSSLELGDSALYFCASSLGAIQETQYFGPGTRLLVL.